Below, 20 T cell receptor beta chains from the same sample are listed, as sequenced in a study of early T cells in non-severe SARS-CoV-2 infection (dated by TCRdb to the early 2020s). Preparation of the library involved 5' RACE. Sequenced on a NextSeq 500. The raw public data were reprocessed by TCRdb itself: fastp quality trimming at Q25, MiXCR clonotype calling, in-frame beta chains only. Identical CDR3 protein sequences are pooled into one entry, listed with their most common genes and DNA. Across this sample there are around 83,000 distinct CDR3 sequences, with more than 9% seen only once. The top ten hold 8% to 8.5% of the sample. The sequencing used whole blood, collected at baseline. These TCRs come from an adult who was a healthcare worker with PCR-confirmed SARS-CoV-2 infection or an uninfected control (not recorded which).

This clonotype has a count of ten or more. This chain's CDR3 is CASIGLAVYNEQFF. CDR3 in DNA: TGTGCCAGCATAGGTCTAGCGGTCTACAATGAGCAGTTCTTC. The chain joins TRBV6-1 to TRBJ2-1; 7 bases agree with TRBD2. The CDR3 extends over 14 amino acids. Germline-derived CDR1 and CDR2 are MNHNS and SASEGT. The J segment lost 3 bases and the V segment lost 7 bases, leaving 6 bases of the junction unmatched.

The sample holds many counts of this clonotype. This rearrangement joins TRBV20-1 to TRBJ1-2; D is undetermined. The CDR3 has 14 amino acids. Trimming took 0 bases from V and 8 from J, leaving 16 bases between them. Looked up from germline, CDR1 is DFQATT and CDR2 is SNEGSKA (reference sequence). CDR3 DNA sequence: TGCAGTGCTAGAGATTCGAGGAATTCGAAAGGCTACACCTTC. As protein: CSARDSRNSKGYTF.

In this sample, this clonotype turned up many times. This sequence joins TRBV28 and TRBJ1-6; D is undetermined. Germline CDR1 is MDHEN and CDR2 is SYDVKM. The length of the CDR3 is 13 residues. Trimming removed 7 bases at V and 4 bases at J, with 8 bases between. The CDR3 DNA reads TGTGCCAGCATGCAGTCATATAATTCACCCCTCCACTTT. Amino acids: CASMQSYNSPLHF.

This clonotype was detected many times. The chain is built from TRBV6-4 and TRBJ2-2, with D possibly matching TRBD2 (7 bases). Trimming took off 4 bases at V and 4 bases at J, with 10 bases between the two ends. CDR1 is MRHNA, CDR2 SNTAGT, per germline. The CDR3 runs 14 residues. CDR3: CASSGGGGTGELFF. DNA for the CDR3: TGTGCCAGCAGTGGAGGGGGGGGCACCGGGGAGCTGTTTTTT.

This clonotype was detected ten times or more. CDR3 amino acids: CASSFSAGGLSEQFF. The CDR3 DNA sequence: TGCGCCAGCAGCTTTAGCGCGGGAGGTCTCAGTGAGCAGTTCTTC. V is TRBV5-1 and J is TRBJ2-1; 8 bases match TRBD2. Germline V CDR1 and CDR2: SGHRS, YFSETQ. V lost 2 bases to trimming and J lost 9 bases; unmatched junction nucleotides: 10. This CDR3 region has 15 residues.

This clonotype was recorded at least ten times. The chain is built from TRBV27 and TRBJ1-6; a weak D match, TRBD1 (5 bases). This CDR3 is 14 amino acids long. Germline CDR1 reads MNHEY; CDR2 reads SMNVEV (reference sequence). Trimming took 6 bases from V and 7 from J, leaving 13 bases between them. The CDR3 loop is CASSRGEANSPLHF. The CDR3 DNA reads TGTGCCAGCAGCCGAGGGGAGGCCAATTCACCCCTCCACTTT.

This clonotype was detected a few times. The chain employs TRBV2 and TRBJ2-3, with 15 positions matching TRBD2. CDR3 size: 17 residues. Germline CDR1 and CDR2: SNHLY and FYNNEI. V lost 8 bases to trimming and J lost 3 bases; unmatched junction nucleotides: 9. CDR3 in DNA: TGTGCCAGCTCGGGACTAGCGGGAGGAGGAGGGACAGATACGCAGTATTTT. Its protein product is CASSGLAGGGGTDTQYF.

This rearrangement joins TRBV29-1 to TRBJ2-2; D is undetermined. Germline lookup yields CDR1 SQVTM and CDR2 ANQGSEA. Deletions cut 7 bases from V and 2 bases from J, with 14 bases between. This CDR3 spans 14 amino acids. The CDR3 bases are TGCAGCGCAGCCTGGACGGGTAACACCGGGGAGCTGTTTTTT. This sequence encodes CSAAWTGNTGELFF.

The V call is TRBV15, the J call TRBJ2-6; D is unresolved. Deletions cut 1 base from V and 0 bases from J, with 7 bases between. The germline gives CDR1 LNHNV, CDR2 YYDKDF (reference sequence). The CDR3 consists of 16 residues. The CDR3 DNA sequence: TGTGCCACCAGCAGAGGCATTGGCTCTGGGGCCAACGTCCTGACTTTC. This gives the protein CATSRGIGSGANVLTF.

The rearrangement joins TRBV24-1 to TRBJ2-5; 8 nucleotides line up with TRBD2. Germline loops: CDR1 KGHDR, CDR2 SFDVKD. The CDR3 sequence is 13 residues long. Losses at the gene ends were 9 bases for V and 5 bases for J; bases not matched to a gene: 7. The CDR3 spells CATARGGQETQYF. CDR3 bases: TGTGCCACCGCCCGCGGGGGGCAGGAGACCCAGTACTTC.

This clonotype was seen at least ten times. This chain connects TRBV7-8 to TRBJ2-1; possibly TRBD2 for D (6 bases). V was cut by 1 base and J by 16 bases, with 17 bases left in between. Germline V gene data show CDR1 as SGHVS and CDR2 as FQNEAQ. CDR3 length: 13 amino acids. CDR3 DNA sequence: TGTGCCAGCAGCTTAGAAGCTCCGCTGCGGGGTTTCTTC. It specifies CASSLEAPLRGFF.

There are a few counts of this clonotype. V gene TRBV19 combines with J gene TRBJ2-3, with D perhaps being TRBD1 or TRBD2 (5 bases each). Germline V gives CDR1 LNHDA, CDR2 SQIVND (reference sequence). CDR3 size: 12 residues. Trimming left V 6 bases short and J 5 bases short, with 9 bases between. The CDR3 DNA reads TGTGCCAGTAGACAGGCGGGAGATACGCAGTATTTT. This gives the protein CASRQAGDTQYF.

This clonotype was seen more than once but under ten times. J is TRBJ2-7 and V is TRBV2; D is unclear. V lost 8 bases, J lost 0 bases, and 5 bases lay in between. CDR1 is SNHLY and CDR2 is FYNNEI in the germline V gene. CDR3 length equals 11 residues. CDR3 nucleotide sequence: TGTGCCAGCGGGTTCTCCTACGAGCAGTACTTC. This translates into CASGFSYEQYF.

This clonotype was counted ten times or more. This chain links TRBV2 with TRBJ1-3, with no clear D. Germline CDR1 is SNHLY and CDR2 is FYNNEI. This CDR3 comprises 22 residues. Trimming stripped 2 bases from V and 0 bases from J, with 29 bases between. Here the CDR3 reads CASSERARVRQSLLSSGNTIYF. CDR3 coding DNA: TGTGCCAGCAGTGAACGGGCCAGAGTCCGCCAGTCCCTGCTAAGCTCTGGAAACACCATATATTTT.

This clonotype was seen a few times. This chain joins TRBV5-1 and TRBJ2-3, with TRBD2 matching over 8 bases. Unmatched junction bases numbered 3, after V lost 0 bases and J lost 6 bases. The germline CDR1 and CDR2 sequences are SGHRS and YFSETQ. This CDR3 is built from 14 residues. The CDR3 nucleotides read TGCGCCAGCAGCTTGGGACTAGCGCTGGATACGCAGTATTTT. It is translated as CASSLGLALDTQYF.

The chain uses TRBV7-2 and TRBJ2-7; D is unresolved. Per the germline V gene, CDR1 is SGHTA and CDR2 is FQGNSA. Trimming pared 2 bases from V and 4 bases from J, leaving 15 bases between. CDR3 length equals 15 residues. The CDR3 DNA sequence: TGTGCCAGCAGCTTAATGGACCTGGGTACGTACGAGCAGTACTTC. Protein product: CASSLMDLGTYEQYF.

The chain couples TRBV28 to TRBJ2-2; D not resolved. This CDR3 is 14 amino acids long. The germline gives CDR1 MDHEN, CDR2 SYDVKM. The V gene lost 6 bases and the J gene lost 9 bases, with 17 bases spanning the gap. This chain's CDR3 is CASREGKGIRELFF. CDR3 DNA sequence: TGTGCCAGCAGGGAAGGAAAAGGTATCAGGGAGCTGTTTTTT.

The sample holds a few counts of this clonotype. The CDR3 region is CASSGLAKNIQYF. The DNA of the CDR3 is TGTGCCAGCTCGGGATTAGCCAAAAACATTCAGTACTTC. The chain employs TRBV7-2 and TRBJ2-4; maybe TRBD2 (5 bases). This CDR3 region has 13 residues. The germline V gene has CDR1 SGHTA and CDR2 FQGNSA. V lost 8 bases to trimming and J lost 0 bases, with 8 bases between them.

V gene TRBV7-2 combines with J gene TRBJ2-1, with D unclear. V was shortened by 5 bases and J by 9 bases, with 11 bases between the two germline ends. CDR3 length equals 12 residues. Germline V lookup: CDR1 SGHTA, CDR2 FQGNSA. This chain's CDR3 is CASSPFVGEQFF. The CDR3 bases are TGTGCCAGCAGCCCCTTTGTGGGTGAGCAGTTCTTC.

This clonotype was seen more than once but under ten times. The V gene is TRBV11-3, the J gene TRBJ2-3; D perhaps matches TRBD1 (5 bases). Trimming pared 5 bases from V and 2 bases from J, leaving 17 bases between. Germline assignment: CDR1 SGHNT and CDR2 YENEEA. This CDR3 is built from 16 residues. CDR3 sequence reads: CASSHGRGGATDTQYF. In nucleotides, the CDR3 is TGTGCCAGCAGCCACGGCCGAGGTGGGGCCACAGATACGCAGTATTTT.